Listed here are 20 T cell receptor beta chains from one sample, sequenced in a study of blood T cell repertoires in COVID-19. Libraries were prepared by immunoSEQ multiplex PCR; TCRdb keeps only in-frame clonotypes and omits some of them. The sample yields 140,000 to 150,000 clones, 65% to 85% seen once. Sequenced material: PBMCs or T cells enriched from blood (not recorded which). These receptors were obtained from a woman in her forties or fifties who had been exposed to COVID-19.

V and J are TRBV5-3 and TRBJ1-2, with D possibly being TRBD1 (5 bases). TRBV5-3 carries the ORF label, with uncertain function. The CDR3 is 16 amino acids. Trimming shortened V by 4 bases and J by 4 bases, and 20 bases separated the two germline ends. CDR3: CARSVYSGGSIYGYTF. CDR3 DNA sequence: TGTGCCAGAAGCGTTTACAGCGGGGGTTCGATCTATGGCTACACCTTC.

Notes on this clone: A junction boundary mismatches the germline segment, possibly from a read error. The chain uses TRBV7-7 and TRBJ1-5; D not resolved. From germline, CDR1 is SSHAT and CDR2 FNYEAQ (reference sequence). This CDR3 is built from 16 residues. CDR3: CASSPKLRPFNQPQHF. The CDR3 DNA is TGTGCTAGCAGCCCCAAACTACGACCGTTTAATCAGCCCCAGCATTTT.

This clone was observed a few times. This chain uses TRBV4-3 with TRBJ2-2; tentatively, D is TRBD1 (5 bases). The CDR3 totals 14 residues. CDR1 is LGHNA and CDR2 is YSLEER in the germline V gene. Trimming removed 4 bases at V and 7 bases at J, with 13 bases between. CDR3 in amino acids: CASSPGHPGGELFF. CDR3 DNA: TGCGCCAGCAGCCCAGGACATCCCGGCGGGGAGCTGTTTTTT.

The chain employs TRBV6-2 or TRBV6-3 and TRBJ2-7, with a weak D call TRBD2 (6 bases). This CDR3 is built from 19 residues. V was cut by 1 base and J by 5 bases, with 27 bases left in between. Germline CDR1 reads MNHEY; CDR2 reads SVGEGT. The CDR3 nucleotides are TGTGCCAGCAGTTACTGGGGTAGCGGAGCGAAATCCTCCCACGACGAGCAGTACTTC. It encodes CASSYWGSGAKSSHDEQYF.

The J gene is TRBJ2-7, the V gene TRBV4-1; D not resolved. The CDR3 extends over 16 amino acids. V was trimmed by 0 bases and J by 0 bases, leaving 12 bases between them. The V gene's germline CDR1 is MGHRA and CDR2 YSYEKL. CDR3 amino acids: CASSQDFGFASYEQYF. For the CDR3, the DNA is TGCGCCAGCAGCCAAGATTTCGGGTTCGCCTCCTACGAGCAGTACTTC.

The chain couples TRBV5-4 to TRBJ2-5; D is unclear. The V end was cut by 4 bases, the J end by 0 bases, with 10 bases between. Germline lookup yields CDR1 SGHNT and CDR2 YYREEE (reference sequence). The CDR3 covers 14 residues. In DNA form, the CDR3 reads TGTGCCAGCAGCCCCGCCAGTCACCAAGAGACCCAGTACTTC. It specifies CASSPASHQETQYF. Full variable domain (remainder filled in from reference TRBV5-4 and TRBJ2-5): ETGVTQSPTHLIKTRGQQVTLRCSSQSGHNTVSWYQQALGQGPQFIFQYYREEENGRGNFPPRFSGLQFPNYSSELNVNALELDDSALYLCASSPASHQETQYFGPGTRLLVL.

Concerning this clone: The same CDR3 arises from other DNA sequences in this sample as well. V gene TRBV6-5 combines with J gene TRBJ1-3; unclear D gene. The CDR3 spans 13 residues. The V gene's germline CDR1 is MNHEY and CDR2 SVGAGI. V lost 0 bases to trimming and J lost 4 bases, with 4 bases between them. CDR3 in amino acids: CASSYSRGNTIYF. CDR3 nucleotides: TGTGCCAGCAGTTACTCGAGGGGAAACACCATATATTTT.

The chain has TRBV27 and TRBJ1-5, with 7 positions matching TRBD1. The ends lost 2 bases at V and 7 bases at J; junction bases unmatched: 5. This CDR3 comprises 14 residues. Germline CDR1 reads MNHEY; CDR2 reads SMNVEV (reference sequence). CDR3 coding DNA: TGTGCCAGCAGTTTAAAGGGGGCGGGCCAGCCCCAGCATTTT. Protein product: CASSLKGAGQPQHF.

V and J are TRBV6-2 or TRBV6-3 and TRBJ2-5; 7 positions agree with TRBD2. Germline lookup yields CDR1 MNHEY and CDR2 SVGEGT. This CDR3 has 16 amino acids. V was clipped by 0 bases and J by 2 bases; unmatched bases: 6. The CDR3 loop reads CASSYSGEGPQETQYF. As DNA, the CDR3 is TGTGCCAGCAGTTACTCGGGGGAGGGCCCTCAAGAGACCCAGTACTTC.

The chain uses TRBV27 and TRBJ2-2, with D perhaps TRBD2 (6 bases). In germline, CDR1 is MNHEY, CDR2 SMNVEV (reference sequence). Trimming pared 7 bases from V and 8 bases from J, leaving 8 bases between. The CDR3 contains 11 residues. The CDR3 nucleotides read TGTGCCAGCAAAGGGAGGGGGGAGCTGTTTTTT. This codes for CASKGRGELFF.

This clone was picked up a small number of times. This rearrangement joins TRBV19 to TRBJ1-5; no firm D call. This CDR3 is 15 amino acids long. Germline loops: CDR1 LNHDA, CDR2 SQIVND (reference sequence). The V end was cut by 8 bases, the J end by 6 bases, with 20 bases between. CDR3 amino acids: CASALGRGTAQPQHF. The DNA of the CDR3 is TGTGCCAGTGCCCTAGGACGGGGAACGGCTCAGCCCCAGCATTTT.

The chain recombines TRBV14 with TRBJ2-3; 7 bases fit TRBD1. Trimming removed 4 bases from V and 1 base from J; junction bases left unmatched: 5. Germline lookup yields CDR1 SGHDN and CDR2 FVKESK. There are 15 residues in the CDR3. CDR3 nucleotides: TGTGCCAGCAGCCGACCGGGACAGCGCACAGATACGCAGTATTTT. It yields the protein CASSRPGQRTDTQYF.

This clone was observed a single time. The chain uses TRBV19 and TRBJ1-5; D possibly corresponds to TRBD1 (6 bases). V lost 7 bases, J lost 8 bases, and 24 bases lay in between. There are 16 residues in the CDR3. Germline loops: CDR1 LNHDA, CDR2 SQIVND (reference sequence). The CDR3: CASTGKTGTPIEPQHF. In DNA, the CDR3 is TGTGCCAGTACCGGGAAAACCGGGACACCGATCGAGCCCCAGCATTTT.

The chain recombines TRBV5-1 with TRBJ1-6; D ambiguous. This CDR3 is 16 amino acids long. Germline V gene lookup returns CDR1 SGHRS and CDR2 YFSETQ. Trimming removed 0 bases at V and 0 bases at J, with 7 bases between. CDR3 sequence: CASSLDSDSYNSPLHF. The CDR3 DNA is TGCGCCAGCAGCTTGGATAGTGACTCCTATAATTCACCCCTCCACTTT.

V is TRBV7-2 and J is TRBJ2-3; a possible D gene is TRBD2 (5 bases). CDR3 length: 13 amino acids. CDR1 is SGHTA, CDR2 FQGNSA, per germline. V was clipped by 5 bases and J by 2 bases, with 8 bases between them. The CDR3 region is CASSQDFTDTQYF. The CDR3 coding sequence is TGTGCCAGCAGCCAGGACTTCACAGATACGCAGTATTTT.

The chain carries TRBV12-2 and TRBJ2-1; no DNA check was done on the table's D call, TRBD2. TRBV12-2 is deemed a pseudogene. CDR3 length: 18 residues. The CDR3, as DNA: TGTGCAAGTCGCTCTCCCCTTCTGACTAGCGGGGGTCCCAATGAGCAGTTCTTC. Protein sequence: CASRSPLLTSGGPNEQFF.

The chain employs TRBV2 and TRBJ1-4, with D unresolved. Germline V gene data show CDR1 as SNHLY and CDR2 as FYNNEI. V was trimmed by 5 bases and J by 5 bases, leaving 12 bases between them. This CDR3 spans 14 amino acids. This chain's CDR3 is CASSHEQLNEKLFF. The CDR3 DNA reads as TGTGCCAGCAGTCATGAACAGCTGAATGAAAAACTGTTTTTT.

The rearrangement links TRBV6-5 to TRBJ1-1; no clear D. The CDR3 length is 15 residues. Germline loops: CDR1 MNHEY, CDR2 SVGAGI. Trimming removed 5 bases from V and 1 base from J, with 14 bases in between. DNA of the CDR3: TGTGCCAGCAGTCTCCGAGGCTCCGGGAACACTGAAGCTTTCTTT. It encodes CASSLRGSGNTEAFF.

The DNA for the CDR3 is TGCGCCAGCAGCACGGGACTAGCGGGACCCTACGAGCAGTACTTC. Encoded protein: CASSTGLAGPYEQYF. This rearrangement joins TRBV5-1 to TRBJ2-7; TRBD2 matches 13 bases. Trimming at V came to 4 bases and at J to 2 bases, leaving 3 bases not matched to a gene. CDR1 and CDR2 from the germline V gene are SGHRS and YFSETQ. The CDR3 length is 15 residues.

The J gene is TRBJ2-3, the V gene TRBV6-5; TRBD2 matches 11 bases. Losses at the gene ends were 7 bases for V and 4 bases for J; bases not matched to a gene: 4. The CDR3 is 14 residues long. The V gene's germline CDR1 is MNHEY and CDR2 SVGAGI. Written as DNA, the CDR3 is TGTGCCAGCACTTTAGCGGGAGGGTCAGATACGCAGTATTTT. Its translation: CASTLAGGSDTQYF.